Listed below are T cell receptor beta chains from one sample, sequenced in a study of OX40 agonist ivuxolimab in advanced cancers. Repertoires were generated with immunoSEQ multiplex PCR, while TCRdb's copy carries only in-frame clones and drops some. The sample holds roughly 64,000 clones, roughly 85% seen once. The sequences come from CD4+ or CD8+ T cells sorted from blood, collected in a trial of the OX40 agonist ivuxolimab. These TCRs come from an adult with an advanced solid tumor such as melanoma, head and neck, liver or kidney cancer. The CDR3 runs from the conserved cysteine through the conserved F or W. A D gene is named only where the DNA matches it firmly. Not every row has a clone size; where given, it reads once, few, many or a size class.

TRBV9	TRBJ2-5	.	.	TGTGCCAGCAGCGTAGCTAGAGGGGACGGGGAGACCCAGTACTTC	CASSVARGDGETQYF
TRBV13	TRBJ2-3	.	.	TGTGCCAGCAGCTTTGGGACGAGGGGGTCCGTCGCGGTGAGCACAGATACGCAGTATTTT	CASSFGTRGSVAVSTDTQYF
TRBV6-5	TRBJ2-1	.	.	TGTGCCAGCAGTTACTCTACAGCTAACAATGAGCAGTTCTTC	CASSYSTANNEQFF
TRBV11-2	TRBJ2-5	.	TRBD1	TGTGCCAGCAGCCCCTCGGGACAGGGGGAGACCCAGTACTTC	CASSPSGQGETQYF
TRBV2	TRBJ2-2	.	TRBD1	TGTGCCACCAATCCGGGACAGGGTTACACCGGGGAGCTGTTTTTT	CATNPGQGYTGELFF
TRBV29-1	TRBJ2-1	.	TRBD2	TGCAGCGTTGGAGGGACTAGCGTCGTAGGTCTTGAGCAGTTCTTC	CSVGGTSVVGLEQFF
TRBV29-1	TRBJ2-3	.	.	TGCAGCGTTGGGATACGCTCGAGCACAGATACGCAGTATTTT	CSVGIRSSTDTQYF
TRBV19	TRBJ2-5	.	TRBD2	TGTGCCAGTAGTATCGAGGCGGGAGCACAAGAGACCCAGTACTTC	CASSIEAGAQETQYF
TRBV6-1	TRBJ1-1	.	TRBD1	TGTGCCAGCATCAAGCCGGGACAGGGAGAAGCTTTCTTT	CASIKPGQGEAFF
TRBV4-1	TRBJ2-7	.	.	TGCGCCAGCAGCCGACCGGGGAAGGGCTACGAGCAGTACTTC	CASSRPGKGYEQYF
TRBV6-5	TRBJ1-4	medium-sized	TRBD1	TGTGCCAGCGGACAGGGAAATGAAAAACTGTTTTTT	CASGQGNEKLFF
TRBV4-1	TRBJ1-2	.	.	TGCGCCAGCAGCCAAGAAGCGGTGAACTATGGCTACACCTTC	CASSQEAVNYGYTF
TRBV7-9	TRBJ1-4	once	.	TGTGCCAGCAGCTACGGTAACGAAAAACTGTTTTTT	CASSYGNEKLFF
TRBV5-1	TRBJ1-3	.	.	TGCGCCAGCAGCGCTCTCGCAGGGACCTCTGGAAACACCATATATTTT	CASSALAGTSGNTIYF
TRBV5-4	TRBJ2-5	.	TRBD2	TGTGCCAGCAGCTTGACTAGCGGATTCCAAGAGACCCAGTACTTC	CASSLTSGFQETQYF